This T cell receptor (beta chain) was retrieved from a study of blood T cell repertoires in COVID-19. The overall study: The United States, Italy and Spain supplied acute and convalescent COVID-19 samples. PBMCs, B-cell-depleted T cells, or T cells provided the cDNA or gDNA that made up the material.

The method was immunoSEQ multiplex PCR; TCRdb's version includes in-frame clones alone and lacks a portion of them. The sample holds around 200,000 clones, 80% to 90% seen once. V was clipped by 4 bases and J by 7 bases; unmatched bases: 10. The germline V gene has CDR1 LGHDT and CDR2 YNNKEL (reference sequence). The CDR3 extends over 16 amino acids. In terms of age and location, participants ranged from about 18 to 95 years and lived in about 25 US areas. Exposed study participants had met a COVID-19 case within 2 weeks before entry. Material for sequencing was PBMCs or T cells enriched from blood (not recorded which). The receptor comes from a woman aged 25 to 39 who had been exposed to COVID-19. The rearrangement links TRBV3-1 (or the pseudogene TRBV3-2) to TRBJ1-2; the match to TRBD1 covers 12 bases. CDR3 bases: TGTGCCAGCAGCCGAGAGGGGACAGGGGGCTTCGCTGGCTACACCTTC. It translates to CASSREGTGGFAGYTF.